The rows below give T cell receptor beta chains drawn from one sample of a study of T-cell memory formation after mild COVID-19. In TCRdb, the 5' RACE reads were re-called with MiXCR into one record per CDR3 protein. The sample gives 250,000 to 350,000 distinct CDR3 sequences, 15% to 20% of which show up once; 20% to 25% is in the top ten. Sequenced input: PBMCs or a T cell subset sorted from them (not recorded which). The receptors originated from a man between 18 and 35 years old who had mild COVID-19 (a few samples of this study predate the infection). Cell type and time point are not known. The CDR3 runs from the conserved cysteine through the conserved F or W. The D gene is left open where the match is weak. The size entry is marked missing in some rows and otherwise reads once, few, many or a size class.

j_call v_call d_call clone_size cdr3_nt cdr3_aa
TRBJ2-5 TRBV5-1 - few TGCGCCAGCCGCATGCAGCAGGAGACCCAGTACTTC CASRMQQETQYF
TRBJ2-2 TRBV12-3/TRBV12-4 - few TGTGCCAGCAGGGCAAGGGGCCCGAGTACCGGGGAGCTGTTTTTT CASRARGPSTGELFF
TRBJ2-5 TRBV7-3 TRBD1 - TGTGCCAGCAGGTCAGATACAGGGGGCCAAGAGACCCAGTACTTC CASRSDTGGQETQYF
TRBJ1-1 TRBV12-3/TRBV12-4 - - TGTGCCAGCAGTTGGAGGGTGGACACTGAAGCTTTCTTT CASSWRVDTEAFF
TRBJ2-1 TRBV27 TRBD1 - TGTGCCAGCAGTTTGACAGGGTATAGCTCCTACAATGAGCAGTTCTTC CASSLTGYSSYNEQFF
TRBJ1-2 TRBV12-3/TRBV12-4 TRBD1 - TGTGCCAGCAGTTTAGACCAGGGACAGTATGGCTACACCTTC CASSLDQGQYGYTF
TRBJ2-5 TRBV25-1 TRBD2 - TGTGCCAGCGCGGGGGTAATCCAAGAGACCCAGTACTTC CASAGVIQETQYF
TRBJ2-2 TRBV3-1 - many TGTGCCAGCAGCCAAGTATTGGTCGGGCCAAACACCGGGGAGCTGTTTTTT CASSQVLVGPNTGELFF
TRBJ2-2 TRBV7-2 TRBD1 few TGTGCCAGCAGCAAGGACAGGGGGCCCGGGGAGCTGTTTTTT CASSKDRGPGELFF
TRBJ1-6 TRBV7-8 - - TGTGCCAGCAGCTTAGGCTCGCGGGGAAACACCCTCCACTTT CASSLGSRGNTLHF
TRBJ1-1 TRBV6-2/TRBV6-3 - few TGTGCCAGCAGACTACGCGGGGGGACTGAAGCTTTCTTT CASRLRGGTEAFF
TRBJ2-5 TRBV5-1 - - TGCGCCAGCAGCGAACAGGGTCAAGAGACCCAGTACTTC CASSEQGQETQYF
TRBJ1-6 TRBV6-6 - once TGTGCCAGCAGTTACCTCAGGGACAATTCACCCCTCCACTTT CASSYLRDNSPLHF
TRBJ2-1 TRBV6-5 TRBD2 few TGTGCCAGCAGCCGGGGGACTAGCGGAAACAATGAGCAGTTCTTC CASSRGTSGNNEQFF
TRBJ2-7 TRBV4-2 TRBD2 - TGTGCCAGCAGCCAAGATAGCACTAGCGGGTCCTACGAGCAGTACTTC CASSQDSTSGSYEQYF
TRBJ2-5 TRBV4-1 TRBD2 few TGCGCCAGCAGCCAAGATATCCTAGCGGGGATGGAGACCCAGTACTTC CASSQDILAGMETQYF
TRBJ1-2 TRBV5-1 TRBD1 - TGCGCCAGCAGCCCAGGACAGGGGCGTCCCTATTACGGCTACACCTTC CASSPGQGRPYYGYTF
TRBJ2-7 TRBV5-1 - few TGCGCCAGCAGCTTGGACAGATACGAGCAGTACTTC CASSLDRYEQYF
TRBJ1-1 TRBV20-1 TRBD1 - TGCAGTGCATCAGGGGGTTCGGGGAACACTGAAGCTTTCTTT CSASGGSGNTEAFF
TRBJ2-2 TRBV23-1 TRBD2 - TGCGCCCCAAACGCGCGGCCAGGGAGGGACACCGGGGAGCTGTTTTTT CAPNARPGRDTGELFF
TRBJ1-2 TRBV9 - few TGTGCCAGCAGCGTAGCTTCGGGTGGCATCGATGGCTACACCTTC CASSVASGGIDGYTF
TRBJ2-5 TRBV6-6 TRBD1 many TGTGCCAGCAGTTACTCGAGGGCAGGGGGAGAGACCCAGTACTTC CASSYSRAGGETQYF
TRBJ2-3 TRBV20-1 - - TGCAGTGCTCAGGAAGGGGGGAGAATAACAGATACGCAGTATTTT CSAQEGGRITDTQYF
TRBJ2-5 TRBV6-1 TRBD2 - TGTGCCAGCAGAGCTGGGACTAGCGGGGGCCGGGGGTTCGGGACCCAGTACTTC CASRAGTSGGRGFGTQYF
TRBJ2-3 TRBV29-1 TRBD1 - TGCAGCGTTGAAGCTGGACAGGGCTTCGCAGATACGCAGTATTTT CSVEAGQGFADTQYF
TRBJ2-7 TRBV4-1 TRBD2 - TGCGCCAGCAGCCAAGAGTGGCGGGGGGGCTACGAGCAGTACTTC CASSQEWRGGYEQYF
TRBJ2-1 TRBV7-2 - few TGTGCCAGCAGCTTTTATGGGGACGGGGAGTTCTTC CASSFYGDGEFF
TRBJ1-6 TRBV7-8 - - TGTGCCAGCAGCTTAGCTCCTTCCCGTCGGGACTCACCCCTCCACTTT CASSLAPSRRDSPLHF
TRBJ2-7 TRBV7-2 - few TGTGCCAGCAGCTTCCGGGACGGCTCCTACGAGCAGTACTTC CASSFRDGSYEQYF
TRBJ1-1 TRBV5-4 - many TGTGCCAGCAGCTCGACAGCGAACACTGAAGCTTTCTTT CASSSTANTEAFF
TRBJ1-6 TRBV7-9 TRBD1 - TGTGCCAGCGGGACAGATAATTCACCCCTCCACTTT CASGTDNSPLHF
TRBJ2-3 TRBV29-1 TRBD1 many TGCAGCGTCGCCGGGACAGGGGCCCCAGATACGCAGTATTTT CSVAGTGAPDTQYF
TRBJ2-5 TRBV5-1 - few TGCGCCAGCAGCTTGAACCCCCCGGACGGGACCCAGTACTTC CASSLNPPDGTQYF
TRBJ2-3 TRBV5-6 - - TGTGCCAGCAGCCGGTCGCAGGTCTGGGCAGATACGCAGTATTTT CASSRSQVWADTQYF
TRBJ2-1 TRBV12-3/TRBV12-4 TRBD2 - TGTGCCAGCTGGAGCGGGGGGGCTTACAATGAGCAGTTCTTC CASWSGGAYNEQFF
TRBJ2-2 TRBV2 - few TGTGCCAGCAGTGAGGACGGTTCGAACACCGGGGAGCTGTTTTTT CASSEDGSNTGELFF
TRBJ2-2 TRBV20-1 - - TGCAGTGCTAGGTCCAATCAAAGGGAGCTGTTTTTT CSARSNQRELFF
TRBJ2-1 TRBV20-1 TRBD2 few TGCAGTGCTAGTAGCGGGGGGGCATATGAGCAGTTCTTC CSASSGGAYEQFF
TRBJ2-5 TRBV6-5 - few TGTGCCAGCAGTGACCCGGCTATGGCCCAGTACTTC CASSDPAMAQYF
TRBJ2-7 TRBV7-8 - - TGTGCCAGCAGCTTGGGGAGATATTACGAGCAGTACTTC CASSLGRYYEQYF
TRBJ2-7 TRBV20-1 - - TGCAGTGCTAATCCCCAGGGCTCCTACGAGCAGTACTTC CSANPQGSYEQYF
TRBJ2-7 TRBV6-2/TRBV6-3 - few TGTGCCAGCAGTACCGGGCTCTTAGGGGAGCAGTACTTC CASSTGLLGEQYF
TRBJ1-2 TRBV24-1 - few TGTGCCACCAGTGATCGGTGGGGGGACGGCTACACCTTC CATSDRWGDGYTF
TRBJ2-5 TRBV2 - - TGTGCCAGCGGGGGGATGGAGACCCAGTACTTC CASGGMETQYF
TRBJ2-3 TRBV5-1 - - TGCGCCAGCAGGGTTGGCGACGCCACAGATACGCAGTATTTT CASRVGDATDTQYF
TRBJ2-6 TRBV4-3 TRBD1 many TGCGCCAGCAGCCAAGAGGGACAGTCTGGGGCCAACGTCCTGACTTTC CASSQEGQSGANVLTF
TRBJ2-1 TRBV7-2 TRBD1 many TGTGCCAGTCGGCGACAGGGATCGTACAATGAGCAGTTCTTC CASRRQGSYNEQFF
TRBJ1-5 TRBV29-1 TRBD1 few TGCAGCGTTGGGGACAGGGTCAATCAGCCCCAGCATTTT CSVGDRVNQPQHF
TRBJ1-1 TRBV5-1 - few TGCGCCAGCAGCTTGATAACAGAGAACACTGAAGCTTTCTTT CASSLITENTEAFF
TRBJ2-1 TRBV12-3/TRBV12-4 - - TGTGCCAGCAGTTTAGCTCAGATCTACAATGAGCAGTTCTTC CASSLAQIYNEQFF
TRBJ2-4 TRBV7-2 TRBD1 few TGTGCCAGCAGCCCGTGGGACAGACTAGCCAAAAACATTCAGTACTTC CASSPWDRLAKNIQYF
TRBJ1-1 TRBV5-1 - few TGCGCCAGCAGCTTGAGGGGAGACATGAACACTGAAGCTTTCTTT CASSLRGDMNTEAFF
TRBJ1-1 TRBV24-1 - - TGTGCCACCAGTGGATCGACAGGGAACACTGAAGCTTTCTTT CATSGSTGNTEAFF
TRBJ1-1 TRBV28 - - TGTGCCAGCAGGGATCGATTCGGACGGAAGAACACTGAAGCTTTCTTT CASRDRFGRKNTEAFF
TRBJ2-5 TRBV18 - many TGTGCCAGCTCACGGGGGTTCCGGGACGCGAGAGAGACCCAGTACTTC CASSRGFRDARETQYF
TRBJ2-6 TRBV7-3 - few TGTGCCAGCAGCTTAACTTTCTCTGGGGCCAACGTCCTGACTTTC CASSLTFSGANVLTF
TRBJ2-3 TRBV12-3/TRBV12-4 - many TGTGCCAGCAGTTTCGGAAGCACAGATACGCAGTATTTT CASSFGSTDTQYF
TRBJ1-6 TRBV11-2 - few TGTGCCAGCAGCGCCCAGATAGTAGAGGAGGGGTATAATTCACCCCTCCACTTT CASSAQIVEEGYNSPLHF
TRBJ2-5 TRBV20-1 - - TGCAGTGCTAGGGGTGGCGGAGCGGAAGAGACCCAGTACTTC CSARGGGAEETQYF
TRBJ1-1 TRBV5-1 - few TGCGCCAGCAGCTCCGTGGGAGGAGGTGAAGCTTTCTTT CASSSVGGGEAFF